The 10 T cell receptor beta chains below all came from one sample that was sequenced in a study of OX40 agonist ivuxolimab in advanced cancers. Produced via immunoSEQ multiplex PCR; TCRdb's table is partial and in-frame only. In the table there are more than 70,000 clones, 89% of which are singletons. The material was CD4+ or CD8+ T cells sorted from blood, obtained in a trial of the OX40 agonist ivuxolimab. The origin of the receptors is an adult with an advanced solid tumor such as melanoma, head and neck, liver or kidney cancer.

This rearrangement joins TRBV5-1 to TRBJ2-1; TRBD2 aligns across 8 bases. Germline CDR1 SGHRS, CDR2 YFSETQ. After removal of 4 bases from V and 10 bases from J, the junction contained 10 bases not matched to a gene. The CDR3 extends over 14 amino acids. The CDR3 here is CASSAGGPTTEQFF. CDR3 in DNA: TGCGCCAGCAGCGCGGGAGGCCCTACAACCGAGCAGTTCTTC. The whole variable domain, filled in from reference TRBV5-1 and TRBJ2-1, reads KAGVTQTPRYLIKTRGQQVTLSCSPISGHRSVSWYQQTPGQGLQFLFEYFSETQRNKGNFPGRFSGRQFSNSRSEMNVSTLELGDSALYLCASSAGGPTTEQFFGPGTRLTVL.

The J gene is TRBJ2-5, the V gene TRBV9; 11 bases fit TRBD1. V shed 5 bases, J shed 3 bases, and the junction held 3 bases outside the gene matches. The CDR3 spans 14 residues. Germline CDR1 reads SGDLS; CDR2 reads YYNGEE. CDR3 coding DNA: TGTGCCAGCAGTCGGACAGGGGGCAAAGAGACCCAGTACTTC. Encoded protein: CASSRTGGKETQYF.

This chain connects TRBV2 to TRBJ2-7; D might be TRBD1 (5 bases). This CDR3 has 16 residues. V was pared by 8 bases and J by 2 bases, with 22 bases between. Germline V gene sequence: CDR1 SNHLY, CDR2 FYNNEI. CDR3 protein: CASHLVLGRGPYEQYF. The CDR3, as DNA: TGTGCCAGCCACCTAGTCTTAGGAAGGGGTCCCTACGAGCAGTACTTC.

The chain links TRBV2 to TRBJ2-1, with 13 bases lining up with TRBD2. The CDR3 contains 14 residues. The germline CDR1 and CDR2 sequences are SNHLY and FYNNEI. J lost 15 bases, V lost 4 bases, and 9 bases had no gene match. The CDR3 DNA follows: TGTGCCAGCAGTGGGACTAGCGGGGGCCTCGTCCGGTTCTTC. Translating gives CASSGTSGGLVRFF.

This clone was detected only once. J is TRBJ2-7 and V is TRBV6-1; D gene unclear. Trimming cost V 7 bases and J 3 bases, with 13 bases left between them. The CDR3 sequence is 13 residues long. Germline CDR1 reads MNHNS; CDR2 reads SASEGT. CDR3 nucleotide sequence: TGTGCCAGCACCTCCCCAGGTTACTACGAGCAGTACTTC. It yields the protein CASTSPGYYEQYF.

This sequence joins TRBV2 and TRBJ1-5; TRBD1 might be the D (5 bases). V dropped 7 bases and J dropped 0 bases, with 10 bases sitting between them. CDR1 SNHLY and CDR2 FYNNEI come from the germline V gene. The length of the CDR3 is 14 residues. In DNA, the CDR3 is TGTGCCAGCAATGGGGGTTATAGCAATCAGCCCCAGCATTTT. Protein sequence: CASNGGYSNQPQHF.

The rearrangement joins TRBV5-1 to TRBJ2-5; 7 bases agree with TRBD1. The CDR3 is 15 residues long. After removal of 1 base from V and 1 base from J, the junction contained 4 bases not matched to a gene. The germline V gene encodes CDR1 SGHRS and CDR2 YFSETQ. The CDR3 here is CASSLTGVGQETQYF. The CDR3 nucleotides are TGCGCCAGCAGCTTGACAGGGGTAGGCCAAGAGACCCAGTACTTC.

This sequence joins TRBV5-1 and TRBJ1-1; D not certain. Deletions cut 5 bases from V and 2 bases from J, with 10 bases between. Germline V gene lookup returns CDR1 SGHRS and CDR2 YFSETQ. The CDR3 is 13 residues long. CDR3 nucleotide sequence: TGCGCCAGCAGTCGGCGGATAAACACTGAAGCTTTCTTT. It translates to CASSRRINTEAFF.

This sequence joins TRBV19 and TRBJ1-5; D is unresolved. CDR3 size: 13 residues. V was pared by 0 bases and J by 7 bases, with 7 bases between. Looked up from germline, CDR1 is LNHDA and CDR2 is SQIVND (reference sequence). Here the CDR3 reads CASSIDSRQPQHF. CDR3 coding DNA: TGTGCCAGTAGTATAGATTCCAGGCAGCCCCAGCATTTT. The whole variable domain, filled in from reference TRBV19 and TRBJ1-5, reads DGGITQSPKYLFRKEGQNVTLSCEQNLNHDAMYWYRQDPGQGLRLIYYSQIVNDFQKGDIAEGYSVSREKKESFPLTVTSAQKNPTAFYLCASSIDSRQPQHFGDGTRLSIL.

As DNA, the CDR3 is TGTGCCAGCAGCCCTGGTTGGGGCACAGATACGCAGTATTTT. Its protein product is CASSPGWGTDTQYF. The V and J genes are TRBV7-3 and TRBJ2-3, with D unresolved. The CDR3 runs to 14 residues. Germline V gene lookup returns CDR1 SGHTA and CDR2 FQGTGA. V lost 5 bases and J 1 base, leaving 10 bases between the germline ends.